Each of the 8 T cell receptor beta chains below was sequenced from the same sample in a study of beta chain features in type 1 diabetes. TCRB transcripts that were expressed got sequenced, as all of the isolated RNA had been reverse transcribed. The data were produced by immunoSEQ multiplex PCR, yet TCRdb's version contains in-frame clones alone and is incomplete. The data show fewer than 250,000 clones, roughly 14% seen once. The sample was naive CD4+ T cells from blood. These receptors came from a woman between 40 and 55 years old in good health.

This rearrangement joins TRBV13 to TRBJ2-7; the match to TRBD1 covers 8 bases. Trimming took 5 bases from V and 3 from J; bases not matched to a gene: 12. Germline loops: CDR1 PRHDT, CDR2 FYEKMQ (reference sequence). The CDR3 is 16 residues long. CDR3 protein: CASSERTGNGFYEQYF. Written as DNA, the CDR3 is TGTGCCAGCAGCGAACGGACAGGGAACGGTTTCTACGAGCAGTACTTC.

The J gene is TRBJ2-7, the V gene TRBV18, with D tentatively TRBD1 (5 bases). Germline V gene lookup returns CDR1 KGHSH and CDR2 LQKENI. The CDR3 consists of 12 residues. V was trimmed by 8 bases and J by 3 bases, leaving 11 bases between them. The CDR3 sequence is CASGAGHYEQYF. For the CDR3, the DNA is TGTGCCAGCGGGGCAGGGCACTACGAGCAGTACTTC.

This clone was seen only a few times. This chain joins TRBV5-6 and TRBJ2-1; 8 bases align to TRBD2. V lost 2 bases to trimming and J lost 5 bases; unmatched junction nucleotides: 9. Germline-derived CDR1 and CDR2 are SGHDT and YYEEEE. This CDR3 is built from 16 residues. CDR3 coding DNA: TGTGCCAGCAGCTTTGGCCTAGCGGGTGCGGACAATGAGCAGTTCTTC. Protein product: CASSFGLAGADNEQFF.

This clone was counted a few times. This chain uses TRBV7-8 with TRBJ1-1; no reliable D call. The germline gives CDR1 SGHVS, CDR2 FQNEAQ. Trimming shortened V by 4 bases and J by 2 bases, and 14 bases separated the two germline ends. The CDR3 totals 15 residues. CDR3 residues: CASSSSAQVNTEAFF. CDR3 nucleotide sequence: TGTGCCAGCAGCTCGTCCGCCCAGGTAAACACTGAAGCTTTCTTT.

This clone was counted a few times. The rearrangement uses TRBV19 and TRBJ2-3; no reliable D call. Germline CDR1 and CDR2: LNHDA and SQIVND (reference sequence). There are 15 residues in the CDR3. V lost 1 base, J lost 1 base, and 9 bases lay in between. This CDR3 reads CASSIVETGTDTQYF. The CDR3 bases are TGTGCCAGTAGTATAGTAGAAACTGGCACAGATACGCAGTATTTT.

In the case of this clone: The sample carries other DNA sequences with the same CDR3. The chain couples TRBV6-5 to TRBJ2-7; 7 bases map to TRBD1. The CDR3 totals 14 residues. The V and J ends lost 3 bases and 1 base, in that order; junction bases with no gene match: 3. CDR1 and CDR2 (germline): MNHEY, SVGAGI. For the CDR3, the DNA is TGTGCCAGCAGTTATGGACAGGTTTCCTACGAGCAGTACTTC. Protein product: CASSYGQVSYEQYF.

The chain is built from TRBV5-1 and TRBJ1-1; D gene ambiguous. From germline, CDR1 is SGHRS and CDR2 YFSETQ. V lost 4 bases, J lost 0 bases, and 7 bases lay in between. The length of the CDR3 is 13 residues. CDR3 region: CASSVVMNTEAFF. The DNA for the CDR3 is TGCGCCAGCAGCGTGGTCATGAACACTGAAGCTTTCTTT.

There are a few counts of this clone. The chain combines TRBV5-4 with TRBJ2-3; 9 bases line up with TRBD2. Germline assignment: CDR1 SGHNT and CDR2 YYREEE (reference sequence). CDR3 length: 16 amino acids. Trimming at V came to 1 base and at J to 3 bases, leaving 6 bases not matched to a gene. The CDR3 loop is CASSLSGAGGTDTQYF. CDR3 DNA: TGTGCCAGCAGCTTGTCGGGAGCGGGGGGTACAGATACGCAGTATTTT.